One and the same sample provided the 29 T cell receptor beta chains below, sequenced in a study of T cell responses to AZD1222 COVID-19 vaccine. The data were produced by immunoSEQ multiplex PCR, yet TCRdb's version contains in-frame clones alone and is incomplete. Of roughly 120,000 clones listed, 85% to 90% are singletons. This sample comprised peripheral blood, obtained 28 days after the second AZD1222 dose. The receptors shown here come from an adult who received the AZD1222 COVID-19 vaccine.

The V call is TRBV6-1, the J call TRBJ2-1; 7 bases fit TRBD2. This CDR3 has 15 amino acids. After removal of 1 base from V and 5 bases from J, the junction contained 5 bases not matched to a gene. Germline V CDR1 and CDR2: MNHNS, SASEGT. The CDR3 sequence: CASSEGPGLNNEQFF. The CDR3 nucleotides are TGTGCCAGCAGTGAAGGGCCGGGACTAAACAATGAGCAGTTCTTC.

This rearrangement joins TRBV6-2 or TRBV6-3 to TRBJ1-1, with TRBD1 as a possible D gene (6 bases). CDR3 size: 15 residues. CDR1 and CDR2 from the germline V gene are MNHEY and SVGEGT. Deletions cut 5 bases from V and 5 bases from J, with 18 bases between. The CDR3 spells CASSQTQGRRTEAFF. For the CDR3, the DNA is TGTGCCAGCAGTCAAACACAGGGCAGAAGAACTGAAGCTTTCTTT.

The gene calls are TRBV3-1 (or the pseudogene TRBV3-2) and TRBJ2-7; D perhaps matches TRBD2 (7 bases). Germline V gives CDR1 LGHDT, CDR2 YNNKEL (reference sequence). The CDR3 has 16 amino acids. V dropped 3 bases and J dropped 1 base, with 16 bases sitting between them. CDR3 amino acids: CASSQRKGGGSYEQYF. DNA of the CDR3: TGTGCCAGCAGCCAGCGGAAGGGGGGGGGATCCTACGAGCAGTACTTC.

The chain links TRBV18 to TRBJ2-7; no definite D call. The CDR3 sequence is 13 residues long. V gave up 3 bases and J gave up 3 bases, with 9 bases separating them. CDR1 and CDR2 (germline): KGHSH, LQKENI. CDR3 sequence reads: CASSPPGGYEQYF. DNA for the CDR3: TGTGCCAGCTCACCCCCGGGCGGCTACGAGCAGTACTTC.

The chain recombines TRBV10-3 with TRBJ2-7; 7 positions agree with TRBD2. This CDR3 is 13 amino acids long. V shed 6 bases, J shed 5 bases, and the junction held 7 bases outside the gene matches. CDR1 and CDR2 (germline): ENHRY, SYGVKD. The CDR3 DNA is TGTGCCATCAGGTTGACTAGCTTCGACGAGCAGTACTTC. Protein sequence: CAIRLTSFDEQYF.

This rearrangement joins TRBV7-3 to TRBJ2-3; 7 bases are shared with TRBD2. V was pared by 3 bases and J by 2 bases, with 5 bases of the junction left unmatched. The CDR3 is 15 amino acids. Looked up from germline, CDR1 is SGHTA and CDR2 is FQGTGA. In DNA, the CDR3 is TGTGCCAGCAGCTTGCTCGGGGGGACCACAGATACGCAGTATTTT. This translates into CASSLLGGTTDTQYF.

As DNA, the CDR3 is TGCGCCAGCAGCCACTCCGGGACAGGGAACGAGCAGTTCTTC. It codes for CASSHSGTGNEQFF. The chain joins TRBV4-1 to TRBJ2-1, with 9 bases fitting TRBD1. The CDR3 is 14 amino acids. Germline loops: CDR1 MGHRA, CDR2 YSYEKL. V lost 3 bases to trimming and J lost 10 bases; unmatched junction nucleotides: 7.

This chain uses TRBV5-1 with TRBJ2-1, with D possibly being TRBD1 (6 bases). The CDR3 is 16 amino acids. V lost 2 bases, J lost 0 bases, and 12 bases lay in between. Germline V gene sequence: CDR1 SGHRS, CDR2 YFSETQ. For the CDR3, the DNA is TGCGCCAGCAGCTTAACAGGGTCGAGCTCCTACAATGAGCAGTTCTTC. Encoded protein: CASSLTGSSSYNEQFF. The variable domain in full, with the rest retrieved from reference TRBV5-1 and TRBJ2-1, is KAGVTQTPRYLIKTRGQQVTLSCSPISGHRSVSWYQQTPGQGLQFLFEYFSETQRNKGNFPGRFSGRQFSNSRSEMNVSTLELGDSALYLCASSLTGSSSYNEQFFGPGTRLTVL.

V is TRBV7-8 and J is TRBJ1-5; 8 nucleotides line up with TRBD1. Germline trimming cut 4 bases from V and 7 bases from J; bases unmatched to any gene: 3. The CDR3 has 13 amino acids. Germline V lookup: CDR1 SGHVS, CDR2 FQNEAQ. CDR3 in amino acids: CASSSQGAQPQHF. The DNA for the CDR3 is TGTGCCAGCAGCTCTCAGGGGGCCCAGCCCCAGCATTTT.

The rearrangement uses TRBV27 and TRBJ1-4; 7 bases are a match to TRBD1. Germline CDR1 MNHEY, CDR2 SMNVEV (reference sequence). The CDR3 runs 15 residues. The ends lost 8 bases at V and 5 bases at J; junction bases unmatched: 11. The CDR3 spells CASGPGTALNEKLFF. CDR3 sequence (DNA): TGTGCCAGCGGGCCCGGGACAGCCTTGAATGAAAAACTGTTTTTT.

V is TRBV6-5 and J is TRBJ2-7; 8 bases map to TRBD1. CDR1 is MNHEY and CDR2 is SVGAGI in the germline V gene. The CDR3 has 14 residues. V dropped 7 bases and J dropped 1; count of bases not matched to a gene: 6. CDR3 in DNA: TGTGCCAGCAAAGGACAGGGCTGGTCCTACGAGCAGTACTTC. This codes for CASKGQGWSYEQYF.

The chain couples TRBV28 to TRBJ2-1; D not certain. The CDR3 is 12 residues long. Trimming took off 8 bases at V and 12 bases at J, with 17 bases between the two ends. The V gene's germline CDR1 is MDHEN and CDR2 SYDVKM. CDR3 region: CASGSIGNGQFF. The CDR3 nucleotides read TGTGCCAGCGGGTCCATAGGCAACGGGCAGTTCTTC.

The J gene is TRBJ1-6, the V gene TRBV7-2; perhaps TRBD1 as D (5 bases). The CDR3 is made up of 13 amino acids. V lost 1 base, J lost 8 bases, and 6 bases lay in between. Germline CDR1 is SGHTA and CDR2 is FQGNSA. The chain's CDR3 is CASSLETDSPLHF. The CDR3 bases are TGTGCCAGCAGCTTAGAGACAGATTCACCCCTCCACTTT.

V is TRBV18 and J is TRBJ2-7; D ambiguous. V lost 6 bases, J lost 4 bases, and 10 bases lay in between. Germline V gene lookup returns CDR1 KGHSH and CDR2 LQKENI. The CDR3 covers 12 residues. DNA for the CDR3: TGTGCCAGCTCCCTCACCGAGTACGAGCAGTACTTC. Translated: CASSLTEYEQYF.

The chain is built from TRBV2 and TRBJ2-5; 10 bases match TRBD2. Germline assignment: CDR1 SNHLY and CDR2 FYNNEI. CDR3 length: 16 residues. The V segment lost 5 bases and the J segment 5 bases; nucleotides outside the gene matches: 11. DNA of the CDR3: TGTGCCAGCAGTCATGAAGCGGGGGGGCCTGTCGAGACCCAGTACTTC. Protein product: CASSHEAGGPVETQYF. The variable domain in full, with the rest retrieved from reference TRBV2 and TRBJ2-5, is EPEVTQTPSHQVTQMGQEVILRCVPISNHLYFYWYRQILGQKVEFLVSFYNNEISEKSEIFDDQFSVERPDGSNFTLKIRSTKLEDSAMYFCASSHEAGGPVETQYFGPGTRLLVL.

This CDR3 is CASSHGSGQGFYEQYF. The CDR3 region has the DNA TGTGCCAGCAGTCACGGCTCGGGACAGGGATTCTACGAGCAGTACTTC. The chain is built from TRBV27 and TRBJ2-7; the match to TRBD1 covers 9 bases. The CDR3 has 16 residues. V shed 5 bases, J shed 3 bases, and the junction held 11 bases outside the gene matches. Germline V gene data show CDR1 as MNHEY and CDR2 as SMNVEV (reference sequence).

The CDR3 loop reads CASSPLGTEVIGNTIYF. CDR3 coding DNA: TGTGCCAGCTCACCACTCGGGACAGAAGTCATTGGAAACACCATATATTTT. The genes are TRBV18 and TRBJ1-3; 7 bases are shared with TRBD1. Germline CDR1 KGHSH, CDR2 LQKENI. V dropped 1 base and J dropped 3; count of bases not matched to a gene: 9. The CDR3 contains 17 residues.

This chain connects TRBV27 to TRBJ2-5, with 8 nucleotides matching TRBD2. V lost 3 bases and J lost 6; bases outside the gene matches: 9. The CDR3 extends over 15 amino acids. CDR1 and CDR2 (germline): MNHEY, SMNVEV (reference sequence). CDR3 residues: CASSFAGGRQKTQYF. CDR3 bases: TGTGCCAGCAGTTTTGCGGGGGGCCGACAAAAGACCCAGTACTTC.

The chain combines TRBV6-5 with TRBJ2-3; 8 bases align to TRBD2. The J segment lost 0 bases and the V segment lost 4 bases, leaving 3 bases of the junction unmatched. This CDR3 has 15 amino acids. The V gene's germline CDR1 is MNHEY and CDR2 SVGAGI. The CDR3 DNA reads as TGTGCCAGCAGTTCCTCTAGCGGGAGCACAGATACGCAGTATTTT. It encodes CASSSSSGSTDTQYF.

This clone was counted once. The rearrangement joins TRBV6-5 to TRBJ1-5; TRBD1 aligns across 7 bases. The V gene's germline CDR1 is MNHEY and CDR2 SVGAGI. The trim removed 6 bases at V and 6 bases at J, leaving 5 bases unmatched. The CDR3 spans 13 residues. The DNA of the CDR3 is TGTGCCAGCAGATATGACAGGGTTCAGCCCCAGCATTTT. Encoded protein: CASRYDRVQPQHF.

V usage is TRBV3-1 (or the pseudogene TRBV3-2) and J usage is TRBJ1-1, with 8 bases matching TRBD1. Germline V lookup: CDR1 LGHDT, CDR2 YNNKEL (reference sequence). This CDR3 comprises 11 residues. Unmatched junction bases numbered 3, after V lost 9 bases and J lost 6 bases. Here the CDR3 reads CARLQGAEAFF. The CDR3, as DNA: TGTGCCAGACTACAGGGGGCTGAAGCTTTCTTT.

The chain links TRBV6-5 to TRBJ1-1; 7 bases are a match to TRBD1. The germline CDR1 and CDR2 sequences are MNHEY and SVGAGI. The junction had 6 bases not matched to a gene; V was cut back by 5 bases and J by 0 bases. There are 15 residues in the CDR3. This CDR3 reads CASSLRTGMNTEAFF. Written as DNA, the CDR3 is TGTGCCAGCAGTCTCCGGACAGGCATGAACACTGAAGCTTTCTTT.

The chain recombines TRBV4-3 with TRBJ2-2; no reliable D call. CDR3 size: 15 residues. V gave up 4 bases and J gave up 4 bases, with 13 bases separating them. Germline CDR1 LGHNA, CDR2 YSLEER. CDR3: CASSLRAGRTGELFF. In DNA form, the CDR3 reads TGCGCCAGCAGCCTTAGGGCCGGGCGCACCGGGGAGCTGTTTTTT.

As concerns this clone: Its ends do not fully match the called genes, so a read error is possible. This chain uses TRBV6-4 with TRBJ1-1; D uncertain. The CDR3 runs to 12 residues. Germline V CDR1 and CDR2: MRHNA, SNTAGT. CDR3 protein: CASSDSSRVVVF. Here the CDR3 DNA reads TGTGCCAGCAGTGACTCTTCCCGCGTAGTAGTCTTT.

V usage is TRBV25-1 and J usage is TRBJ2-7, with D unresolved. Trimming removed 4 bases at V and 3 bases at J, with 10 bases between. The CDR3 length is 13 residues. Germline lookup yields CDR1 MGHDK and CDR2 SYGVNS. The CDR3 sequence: CASSGQRFYEQYF. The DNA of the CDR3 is TGTGCCAGCAGTGGCCAACGGTTCTACGAGCAGTACTTC.

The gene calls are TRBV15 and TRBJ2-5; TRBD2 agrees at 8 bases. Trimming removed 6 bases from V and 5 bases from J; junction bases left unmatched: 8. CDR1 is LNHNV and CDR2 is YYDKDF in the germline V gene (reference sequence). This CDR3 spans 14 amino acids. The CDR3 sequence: CATRPGGRGETQYF. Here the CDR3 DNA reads TGTGCCACCAGACCGGGGGGGCGGGGGGAGACCCAGTACTTC.

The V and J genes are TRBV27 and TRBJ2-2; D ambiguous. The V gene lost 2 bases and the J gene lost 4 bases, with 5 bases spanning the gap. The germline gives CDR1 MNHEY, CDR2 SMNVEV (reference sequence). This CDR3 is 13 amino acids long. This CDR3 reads CASSLEVTGELFF. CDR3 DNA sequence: TGTGCCAGCAGTTTAGAGGTCACCGGGGAGCTGTTTTTT.

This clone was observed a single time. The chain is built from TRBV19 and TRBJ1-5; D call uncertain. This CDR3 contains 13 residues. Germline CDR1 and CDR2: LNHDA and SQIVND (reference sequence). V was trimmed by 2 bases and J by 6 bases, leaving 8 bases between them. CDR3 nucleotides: TGTGCCAGTAGTATATTCACAGCTCAGCCCCAGCATTTT. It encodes CASSIFTAQPQHF.

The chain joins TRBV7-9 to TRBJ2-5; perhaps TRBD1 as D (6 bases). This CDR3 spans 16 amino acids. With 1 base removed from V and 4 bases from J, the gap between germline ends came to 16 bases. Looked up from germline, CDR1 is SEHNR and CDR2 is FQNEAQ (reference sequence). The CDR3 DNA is TGTGCCAGCAGCTTAGGGGGGACACCCCGGGCAGAGACCCAGTACTTC. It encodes CASSLGGTPRAETQYF.